This T cell receptor beta chain was sequenced for a study of shared clonotypes between healthy human individuals. This clone was observed a single time. The donor population consisted of healthy HIV-negative adults with no recent acute infections or vaccinations. Here immunoSEQ multiplex PCR was the method, and the copy in TCRdb shows in-frame clones only, minus some. The sample records about 2.4 million clones, roughly 93% being singletons. CDR1 is LNHDA, CDR2 SQIVND, per germline (reference sequence). Trimming removed 5 bases from V and 1 base from J; junction bases left unmatched: 7. The CDR3 runs to 16 residues.

The sample taken for sequencing was naive CD4+ T cells from PBMCs. Sample subset: CD45RA+ positively selected. The chain links TRBV19 to TRBJ2-4; 8 nucleotides line up with TRBD2. The receptor was isolated from a man younger than 35 in good health. Some clones in this sample may be carry-over from other donors' samples. In nucleotides, the CDR3 is TGTGCCAGTAGTCCTGGGACTAGGGGCGCCAAAAACATTCAGTACTTC. It codes for CASSPGTRGAKNIQYF.